The 21 T cell receptor beta chains below all came from one sample that was sequenced in a study of Graves' ophthalmopathy and Graves' hyperthyroidism. Using RNA transcripts, the TCR beta CDR3 regions were amplified. Second-round multiplex PCR came after first-round RT-PCR with HTBI primers. TCRdb reanalysed the multiplex PCR reads using MiXCR and keeps one entry per CDR3 protein. Counted here are about 1.2 million distinct CDR3 sequences, 35% to 40% occurring once; the ten biggest clones make up roughly 10%. The source material was peripheral blood or thyroid tissue (not recorded which). The receptor set was obtained from an adult man with Graves' hyperthyroidism.

In nucleotides, the CDR3 is TGCAGCAGTTTATCGCTGGGGGCAGGAGAGACCCAGTACTTC. This sequence encodes CSSLSLGAGETQYF. J is TRBJ2-5 and V is TRBV29-1; tentative D call: TRBD1 (6 bases). Germline CDR1 SQVTM, CDR2 ANQGSEA. The CDR3 is 14 amino acids. The V and J ends lost 8 bases and 4 bases respectively, with 20 bases between them. The variable domain in full, completed from reference TRBV29-1 and TRBJ2-5, reads SAVISQKPSRDICQRGTSLTIQCQVDSQVTMMFWYRQQPGQSLTLIATANQGSEATYESGFVIDKFPISRPNLTFSTLTVSNMSPEDSSIYLCSSLSLGAGETQYFGPGTRLLVL.

This clonotype was recorded at least ten times. The rearrangement links TRBV5-8 to TRBJ2-5; weak D call: TRBD2 (5 bases). This CDR3 contains 15 residues. Germline loops: CDR1 SGHTS, CDR2 YDEGEE. The ends were cut back, 0 bases at V and 3 bases at J, with 12 bases in the middle. The CDR3 region is CASSLVRPREETQYF. The CDR3, as DNA: TGTGCCAGCAGCTTGGTACGCCCGAGGGAAGAGACCCAGTACTTC.

The chain uses TRBV6-5 and TRBJ1-2; no clear D gene. Trimming took off 2 bases at V and 6 bases at J, with 13 bases between the two ends. Germline V CDR1 and CDR2: MNHEY, SVGAGI. The CDR3 runs 14 residues. The CDR3 coding sequence is TGTGCCAGCAGTTACCTTCCGACCGAGGATGGCTACACCTTC. It is translated as CASSYLPTEDGYTF.

This clonotype was counted many times. The chain uses TRBV5-1 and TRBJ1-5; D is unresolved. CDR1 is SGHRS and CDR2 is YFSETQ in the germline V gene. The CDR3 is made up of 15 amino acids. Trimming pared 8 bases from V and 0 bases from J, leaving 15 bases between. CDR3 sequence: CASTESGSSNQPQHF. CDR3 DNA sequence: TGCGCCAGTACAGAATCCGGGTCTAGCAATCAGCCCCAGCATTTT.

V gene TRBV2 combines with J gene TRBJ1-1; 9 bases are a match to TRBD1. The CDR3 spans 13 residues. Germline V gives CDR1 SNHLY, CDR2 FYNNEI. V was clipped by 4 bases and J by 8 bases; unmatched bases: 5. The CDR3 reads CASSAETGGEAFF. CDR3 nucleotide sequence: TGTGCCAGCAGTGCCGAGACAGGGGGGGAAGCTTTCTTT.

The table lists this clonotype with many counts. The V gene is TRBV19, the J gene TRBJ2-5; the D gene is possibly TRBD2 (7 bases). The ends were cut back, 8 bases at V and 5 bases at J, with 15 bases in the middle. Germline CDR1 is LNHDA and CDR2 is SQIVND (reference sequence). The CDR3 runs 13 residues. CDR3 amino acids: CASGGGGWETQYF. The CDR3 DNA follows: TGTGCCAGTGGGGGCGGGGGTTGGGAGACCCAGTACTTC.

The V gene is TRBV7-2, the J gene TRBJ2-5, with a tentative D call TRBD1 (6 bases). The CDR3 is 10 residues long. Trimming stripped 5 bases from V and 10 bases from J, with 8 bases between. Germline CDR1 SGHTA, CDR2 FQGNSA. The DNA of the CDR3 is TGTGCCAGCAGCCCGACAGGCCAGTACTTC. It encodes CASSPTGQYF.

In the case of this clonotype: A much larger clonotype is one base distant, so this may be a read error. The chain recombines TRBV7-2 with TRBJ1-4; no firm D call. This CDR3 region has 13 residues. Germline V gene lookup returns CDR1 SGHTA and CDR2 FQGNSA. V lost 4 bases, J lost 2 bases, and 5 bases lay in between. The CDR3 loop reads CASSCNTNEKLFF. DNA for the CDR3: TGTGCCAGCAGCTGTAATACTAATGAAAAACTGTTTTTT.

As for this clonotype: One base away lies a much larger clone, so this may be a sequencing read error. The DNA for the CDR3 is TGTGCCAGCAGCTCCCAGTTCGACAGGGAAGAGACCCAGTACTTC. Translating it yields CASSSQFDREETQYF. The V call is TRBV7-9, the J call TRBJ2-5; 7 nucleotides align to TRBD1. CDR1 and CDR2 from the germline V gene are SEHNR and FQNEAQ (reference sequence). Trimming cost V 4 bases and J 3 bases; bases outside gene matches: 8. The CDR3 loop spans 15 amino acids. Looking up the rest from reference TRBV7-9 and TRBJ2-5 gives the full variable domain: DTGVSQNPRHKITKRGQNVTFRCDPISEHNRLYWYRQTLGQGPEFLTYFQNEAQLEKSRLLSDRFSAERPKGSFSTLEIQRTEQGDSAMYLCASSSQFDREETQYFGPGTRLLVL.

This clonotype appeared many times. The rearrangement joins TRBV7-2 to TRBJ1-5; no clear D. The CDR3 sequence is 15 residues long. The germline V gene encodes CDR1 SGHTA and CDR2 FQGNSA. V was pared by 1 base and J by 0 bases, with 7 bases between. This CDR3 reads CASSLGGSSNQPQHF. DNA for the CDR3: TGTGCCAGCAGCTTAGGTGGTTCTAGCAATCAGCCCCAGCATTTT.

For this clonotype: Just one base apart from a much larger clone, this may be a read error. The CDR3 here is CASSPWDRTNPPLHF. CDR3 nucleotide sequence: TGTGCCAGCAGCCCCTGGGACAGAACTAATCCACCCCTCCACTTT. J is TRBJ1-6 and V is TRBV7-9, with 7 bases fitting TRBD1. The CDR3 runs to 15 residues. From germline, CDR1 is SEHNR and CDR2 FQNEAQ (reference sequence).

Turning to this clonotype: A clone one base away is much larger, so this may be a read error. The V gene is TRBV19, the J gene TRBJ1-2, with 7 bases lining up with TRBD1. J was trimmed by 7 bases and V by 7 bases; bases with no gene match: 12. Germline-derived CDR1 and CDR2 are LNHDA and SQIVND (reference sequence). CDR3 length equals 14 residues. The chain's CDR3 is CASTAGTDFPGYTF. The CDR3 DNA sequence: TGTGCCAGTACAGCCGGGACAGACTTCCCTGGCTACACCTTC. The whole variable domain, filled in from reference TRBV19 and TRBJ1-2, reads DGGITQSPKYLFRKEGQNVTLSCEQNLNHDAMYWYRQDPGQGLRLIYYSQIVNDFQKGDIAEGYSVSREKKESFPLTVTSAQKNPTAFYLCASTAGTDFPGYTFGSGTRLTVV.

The chain employs TRBV11-1 and TRBJ2-7; D could derive from TRBD1 or TRBD2 (6 bases each). Germline V gene lookup returns CDR1 SGHAT and CDR2 FQDESV (reference sequence). Trimming left V 3 bases short and J 3 bases short, with 12 bases between. This CDR3 contains 14 residues. Written as DNA, the CDR3 is TGTGCCAGCAGCTTGAAGGGGGGTTTCTACGAGCAGTACTTC. Translation gives CASSLKGGFYEQYF.

The chain links TRBV10-3 to TRBJ1-5; weak D call: TRBD1 (5 bases). V shed 4 bases and J shed 13 bases, with 17 bases lying between them. This CDR3 spans 13 amino acids. Germline CDR1 and CDR2: ENHRY and SYGVKD. CDR3 in DNA: TGTGCCATCAGTGGTGGGGGAATCTGGGGTCAGCATTTT. As protein: CAISGGGIWGQHF.

Concerning this clonotype itself: This may be a read error, as it is one base from a much larger clone. The rearrangement uses TRBV29-1 and TRBJ1-5; D is undetermined. V was pared by 3 bases and J by 2 bases, with 5 bases between. From germline, CDR1 is SQVTM and CDR2 ANQGSEA. This CDR3 region has 12 residues. The CDR3 reads CSVEKGNQPQHF. The CDR3 DNA sequence: TGCAGCGTTGAGAAGGGCAATCAGCCCCAGCATTTT.

This clonotype was seen repeatedly, ten times or more. This chain joins TRBV10-3 and TRBJ2-5; D gene unclear. CDR1 and CDR2 from the germline V gene are ENHRY and SYGVKD. The V end was cut by 4 bases, the J end by 1 base, with 16 bases between. The CDR3 loop spans 16 amino acids. CDR3: CAISVFGEKVQETQYF. The CDR3 DNA reads TGTGCCATCAGTGTTTTTGGTGAGAAAGTCCAAGAGACCCAGTACTTC.

This clonotype has a count of ten or more. V gene TRBV5-8 combines with J gene TRBJ2-7; D is perhaps TRBD2 (5 bases). Trimming shortened V by 3 bases and J by 2 bases, and 9 bases separated the two germline ends. This CDR3 has 13 residues. CDR1 and CDR2 (germline): SGHTS, YDEGEE. In nucleotides, the CDR3 is TGTGCCAGCAGCTACGGGAATGCCTACGAGCAGTACTTC. This sequence encodes CASSYGNAYEQYF. Supplemented by reference TRBV5-8 and TRBJ2-7, the full variable domain reads EAGVTQSPTHLIKTRGQQATLRCSPISGHTSVYWYQQALGLGLQFLLWYDEGEERNRGNFPPRFSGRQFPNYSSELNVNALELEDSALYLCASSYGNAYEQYFGPGTRLTVT.

V gene TRBV29-1 combines with J gene TRBJ2-3; 11 positions match TRBD2. Germline CDR1 SQVTM, CDR2 ANQGSEA. The CDR3 totals 12 residues. The CDR3 nucleotides are TGCAGTAGCGGGGGGGATCAAGATACGCAGTATTTT. The encoded protein is CSSGGDQDTQYF.

This clonotype was recorded many times. The rearrangement uses TRBV24-1 and TRBJ1-2; D perhaps matches TRBD1 (5 bases). CDR1 is KGHDR and CDR2 is SFDVKD in the germline V gene. V lost 4 bases and J lost 4, with 12 bases in between. This CDR3 spans 14 amino acids. The CDR3 loop is CATSDQGRVYGYTF. The CDR3 coding sequence is TGTGCCACCAGTGACCAGGGAAGGGTCTATGGCTACACCTTC.

This clonotype was observed once. This rearrangement joins TRBV12-3 or TRBV12-4 to TRBJ2-7, with D possibly being TRBD1 or TRBD2 (5 bases each). The CDR3 is 15 amino acids. Trimming shortened V by 5 bases and J by 0 bases, and 14 bases separated the two germline ends. In DNA form, the CDR3 reads TGTGCCAGCAGTCCCCCCCCCGGGACCTCCTACGAGCAGTACTTC. This gives the protein CASSPPPGTSYEQYF.

The gene calls are TRBV30 and TRBJ1-5; D is ambiguous. Trimming stripped 1 base from V and 0 bases from J, with 7 bases between. This CDR3 contains 14 residues. CDR1 and CDR2 (germline): GTSNPN, SVGIG (reference sequence). CDR3 in DNA: TGTGCCTGGAGTGACGGTTTTAGCAATCAGCCCCAGCATTTT. This codes for CAWSDGFSNQPQHF. Filled out from reference TRBV30 and TRBJ1-5, the complete variable domain reads SQTIHQWPATLVQPVGSPLSLECTVEGTSNPNLYWYRQAAGRGLQLLFYSVGIGQISSEVPQNLSASRPQDRQFILSSKKLLLSDSGFYLCAWSDGFSNQPQHFGDGTRLSIL.